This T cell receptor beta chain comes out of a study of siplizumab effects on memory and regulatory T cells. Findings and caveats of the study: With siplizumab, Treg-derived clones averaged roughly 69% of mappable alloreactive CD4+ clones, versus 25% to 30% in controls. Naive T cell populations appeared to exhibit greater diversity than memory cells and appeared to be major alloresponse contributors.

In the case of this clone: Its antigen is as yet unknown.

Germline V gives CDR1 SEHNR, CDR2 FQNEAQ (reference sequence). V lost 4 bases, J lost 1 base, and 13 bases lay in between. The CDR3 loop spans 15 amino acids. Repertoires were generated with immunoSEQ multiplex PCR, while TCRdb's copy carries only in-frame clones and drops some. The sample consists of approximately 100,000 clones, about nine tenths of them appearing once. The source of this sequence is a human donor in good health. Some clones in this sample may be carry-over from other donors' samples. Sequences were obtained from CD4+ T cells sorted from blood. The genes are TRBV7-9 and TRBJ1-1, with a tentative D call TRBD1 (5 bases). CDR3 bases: TGTGCCAGCAGCTCCCCCATGGGGCAGAACACTGAAGCTTTCTTT. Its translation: CASSSPMGQNTEAFF. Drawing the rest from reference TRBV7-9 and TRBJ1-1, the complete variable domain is DTGVSQNPRHKITKRGQNVTFRCDPISEHNRLYWYRQTLGQGPEFLTYFQNEAQLEKSRLLSDRFSAERPKGSFSTLEIQRTEQGDSAMYLCASSSPMGQNTEAFFGQGTRLTVV.